These 17 T cell receptor beta chains were all obtained from the same sample, sequenced in a study of shared clonotypes between healthy human individuals. The protocol was immunoSEQ multiplex PCR, while the TCRdb copy is restricted to in-frame clones and leaves out a portion. The data contain about 2.4 million clones, approximately 92% of them singletons. Material: naive CD4+ T cells sorted from blood. The subset: CD45RA+ positively selected. These receptors came from a man younger than 35 in good health.

The table lists this clone with a count of one. The CDR3 loop reads CATSRPDRGAYEQYF. DNA of the CDR3: TGTGCCACCAGCAGACCCGACAGGGGGGCCTACGAGCAGTACTTC. The chain has TRBV15 and TRBJ2-7, with 9 nucleotides matching TRBD1. J was trimmed by 2 bases and V by 2 bases; bases with no gene match: 4. This CDR3 is built from 15 residues. Germline V gene sequence: CDR1 LNHNV, CDR2 YYDKDF (reference sequence).

The chain couples TRBV18 to TRBJ2-7; no firm D call. V gave up 2 bases and J gave up 0 bases, with 11 bases separating them. CDR3 length equals 15 residues. Germline CDR1 reads KGHSH; CDR2 reads LQKENI. CDR3 sequence reads: CASSPERKSSYEQYF. CDR3 DNA: TGTGCCAGCTCACCAGAAAGGAAAAGCTCCTACGAGCAGTACTTC.

The CDR3 here is CAWSTSGAVKYF. CDR3 sequence (DNA): TGTGCCTGGAGTACTAGCGGGGCGGTGAAGTACTTC. The V gene is TRBV30, the J gene TRBJ2-7; 10 bases match TRBD2. J was trimmed by 11 bases and V by 2 bases; bases with no gene match: 6. From germline, CDR1 is GTSNPN and CDR2 SVGIG (reference sequence). CDR3 length equals 12 residues.

The V and J genes are TRBV27 and TRBJ2-4; D is undetermined. The V end lost 3 bases, the J end lost 6 bases, and 9 bases lay between the germline ends. The CDR3 spans 13 residues. The germline CDR1 and CDR2 sequences are MNHEY and SMNVEV (reference sequence). CDR3 bases: TGTGCCAGCAGTTTTATGGATGGAAACATTCAGTACTTC. This codes for CASSFMDGNIQYF.

This clone showed up just once. The chain joins TRBV10-1 to TRBJ1-6; a possible D gene is TRBD1 (5 bases). The CDR3 has 18 amino acids. Germline assignment: CDR1 WNHNN and CDR2 SYGVQD (reference sequence). V was pared by 6 bases and J by 5 bases, with 23 bases between. DNA for the CDR3: TGCGCCAGCAGCGGTAGGCCCGGGCTTGGGGCAAATAATTCACCCCTCCACTTT. It codes for CASSGRPGLGANNSPLHF.

The rearrangement uses TRBV5-1 and TRBJ1-2, with D perhaps TRBD1 (6 bases). Trimming pared 2 bases from V and 8 bases from J, leaving 19 bases between. The CDR3 contains 15 residues. The germline V gene encodes CDR1 SGHRS and CDR2 YFSETQ. The CDR3: CASSLGLQQGSGYTF. The CDR3 DNA sequence: TGCGCCAGCAGCTTAGGGCTTCAACAGGGAAGCGGCTACACCTTC. The complete variable domain, with remaining parts taken from reference TRBV5-1 and TRBJ1-2, reads KAGVTQTPRYLIKTRGQQVTLSCSPISGHRSVSWYQQTPGQGLQFLFEYFSETQRNKGNFPGRFSGRQFSNSRSEMNVSTLELGDSALYLCASSLGLQQGSGYTFGSGTRLTVV.

As regards this clone: Other DNA sequences from this sample encode an identical CDR3 as well. This sequence joins TRBV7-9 and TRBJ1-4; D is uncertain. Germline V gives CDR1 SEHNR, CDR2 FQNEAQ (reference sequence). Trimming cost V 2 bases and J 3 bases, with 7 bases left between them. The CDR3 has 14 residues. CDR3: CASSLLGANEKLFF. In DNA form, the CDR3 reads TGTGCCAGCAGCTTACTGGGTGCTAATGAAAAACTGTTTTTT.

The chain combines TRBV27 with TRBJ1-6; D is ambiguous. Per germline, CDR1 MNHEY and CDR2 SMNVEV (reference sequence). This CDR3 is 16 amino acids long. V was shortened by 6 bases and J by 0 bases, with 12 bases between the two germline ends. CDR3 protein: CASRPGTSSYNSPLHF. The CDR3 coding sequence is TGTGCCAGCAGACCGGGTACGAGCTCCTATAATTCACCCCTCCACTTT.

The chain links TRBV29-1 to TRBJ1-2; no reliable D call. The length of the CDR3 is 15 residues. Trimming took 3 bases from V and 9 from J, leaving 23 bases between them. Germline V CDR1 and CDR2: SQVTM, ANQGSEA. This chain's CDR3 is CSVDGPGVTQLSYTF. Written as DNA, the CDR3 is TGCAGCGTTGACGGACCAGGAGTCACCCAGTTGAGCTACACCTTC.

CDR3 coding DNA: TGTGCCAGCAACCCCGACGGGTCTCCCTACGAGCAGTACTTC. This translates into CASNPDGSPYEQYF. The chain has TRBV6-5 and TRBJ2-7; D gene uncertain. V dropped 7 bases and J dropped 2 bases, with 15 bases sitting between them. CDR3 length: 14 residues. Germline V gene lookup returns CDR1 MNHEY and CDR2 SVGAGI.

This sequence joins TRBV27 and TRBJ2-7, with D possibly being TRBD2 (6 bases). The CDR3 has 15 residues. V was pared by 2 bases and J by 5 bases, with 16 bases between. From germline, CDR1 is MNHEY and CDR2 SMNVEV (reference sequence). Written as DNA, the CDR3 is TGTGCCAGCAGTTTAGCCGGGACTCCCGTCAACGAGCAGTACTTC. Translation gives CASSLAGTPVNEQYF.

V gene TRBV19 combines with J gene TRBJ2-1, with D possibly TRBD1 on 6 matching bases. The CDR3 has 17 amino acids. Trimming took 5 bases from V and 6 from J, leaving 23 bases between them. Germline-derived CDR1 and CDR2 are LNHDA and SQIVND (reference sequence). The CDR3, as DNA: TGTGCCAGTAGTTCGAATTTAGGACAGAGTCGAGGCAATGAGCAGTTCTTC. Its translation is CASSSNLGQSRGNEQFF. Supplemented by reference TRBV19 and TRBJ2-1, the full variable domain reads DGGITQSPKYLFRKEGQNVTLSCEQNLNHDAMYWYRQDPGQGLRLIYYSQIVNDFQKGDIAEGYSVSREKKESFPLTVTSAQKNPTAFYLCASSSNLGQSRGNEQFFGPGTRLTVL.

The chain has TRBV5-1 and TRBJ2-5; the match to TRBD1 covers 10 bases. This CDR3 is built from 16 residues. CDR1 SGHRS and CDR2 YFSETQ come from the germline V gene. The V gene end was trimmed by 4 bases and the J gene end by 6 bases; junction bases not matched to a gene: 12. The CDR3 spells CASSRSTGGVGKTQYF. The CDR3 nucleotides are TGCGCCAGCAGCCGTTCGACAGGGGGCGTTGGAAAGACCCAGTACTTC.

The rearrangement uses TRBV6-5 and TRBJ2-1, with 10 nucleotides matching TRBD2. V lost 6 bases to trimming and J lost 4 bases; unmatched junction nucleotides: 6. The germline gives CDR1 MNHEY, CDR2 SVGAGI. The CDR3 is 15 residues long. CDR3: CASRPLAGYYNEQFF. CDR3 coding DNA: TGTGCCAGCAGGCCACTAGCGGGATATTACAATGAGCAGTTCTTC.

The chain carries TRBV5-1 and TRBJ2-4; no definite D call. The V gene's germline CDR1 is SGHRS and CDR2 YFSETQ. Trimming shortened V by 0 bases and J by 10 bases, and 5 bases separated the two germline ends. The CDR3 sequence is 11 residues long. The CDR3 loop is CASSLGPIQYF. The DNA of the CDR3 is TGCGCCAGCAGCTTGGGCCCAATTCAGTACTTC.

V is TRBV7-9 and J is TRBJ2-2, with TRBD2 matching 9 bases. This CDR3 comprises 15 residues. The germline CDR1 and CDR2 sequences are SEHNR and FQNEAQ (reference sequence). With 3 bases clipped from V and 6 bases from J, the junction kept 5 bases outside the gene matches. The chain's CDR3 is CASSFPGLASGELFF. The CDR3 region has the DNA TGTGCCAGCAGCTTCCCCGGACTAGCGTCCGGGGAGCTGTTTTTT.

In regard to this clone: The same CDR3 is also encoded by other DNA sequences in this sample. This rearrangement joins TRBV5-1 to TRBJ1-3; D not resolved. Germline V gene sequence: CDR1 SGHRS, CDR2 YFSETQ. This CDR3 is 14 amino acids long. V dropped 2 bases and J dropped 2 bases, with 8 bases sitting between them. The CDR3, as DNA: TGCGCCAGCAGCTTAGGGTCACCTGGAAACACCATATATTTT. This encodes CASSLGSPGNTIYF.